Listed below are T cell receptor beta chains from one sample, sequenced in a study of blood T cell repertoires in COVID-19. Profiling relied on immunoSEQ multiplex PCR, and the TCRdb table lists in-frame clones only, not all of them. Found here are 200,000 to 250,000 clones, around 88% of them singletons; the top ten hold approximately 6%. Sequencing input: peripheral blood. These receptors were collected from a woman over 75 with COVID-19, enrolled during active disease. The CDR3 runs from the conserved cysteine through the conserved F or W. For some rows the clone size is stated as once, few or many, or as a class when expanded; others skip it.

V gene: TRBV9
clone size: .
J gene: TRBJ2-5
CDR3 protein: CASSVSGGGYSQETQYF

V gene: TRBV29-1
clone size: .
J gene: TRBJ1-2
CDR3 protein: CSVTLWGGNYGYTF

V gene: TRBV15
clone size: once
J gene: TRBJ2-6
CDR3 protein: CATTLGGGLKSGANVLTF

V gene: TRBV2
clone size: .
J gene: TRBJ2-3
CDR3 protein: CASIDPGGPGTDTQYF

V gene: TRBV3-1/TRBV3-2
clone size: .
J gene: TRBJ2-4
CDR3 protein: CASSHDTSDIQYF

V gene: TRBV28
clone size: .
J gene: TRBJ1-1
CDR3 protein: CASSYPGQGNTEAFF

V gene: TRBV20-1
clone size: .
J gene: TRBJ1-2
CDR3 protein: CSASSGQGTRGYTF

V gene: TRBV25-1
clone size: .
J gene: TRBJ2-2
CDR3 protein: CASSVDRNTGELFF

V gene: TRBV7-3
clone size: .
J gene: TRBJ1-2
CDR3 protein: CASSLGTGGHYGYTF

V gene: TRBV19
clone size: .
J gene: TRBJ1-3
CDR3 protein: CASRGQGEDTIYF

V gene: TRBV29-1
clone size: .
J gene: TRBJ1-2
CDR3 protein: CSVETEGGYTF

V gene: TRBV5-1
clone size: .
J gene: TRBJ2-5
CDR3 protein: CASSSGLASVQETQYF

V gene: TRBV6-5
clone size: .
J gene: TRBJ1-5
CDR3 protein: CASRGTGGGNQPQHF

V gene: TRBV10-3
clone size: .
J gene: TRBJ1-1
CDR3 protein: CAISVTGNTEAFF

V gene: TRBV30
clone size: .
J gene: TRBJ1-1
CDR3 protein: CAWSLGGVNTEAFF

V gene: TRBV6-5
clone size: few
J gene: TRBJ1-3
CDR3 protein: CASTPAGMGNTIYF

V gene: TRBV30
clone size: .
J gene: TRBJ2-7
CDR3 protein: CAWIVGTGKNEQYF

V gene: TRBV7-2
clone size: .
J gene: TRBJ2-6
CDR3 protein: CASSLGGSGGTGANVLTF

V gene: TRBV3-1/TRBV3-2
clone size: .
J gene: TRBJ1-1
CDR3 protein: CASSQTDRGGTEAFF

V gene: TRBV18
clone size: .
J gene: TRBJ1-1
CDR3 protein: CASSLRQGAFDTEAFF

V gene: TRBV18
clone size: .
J gene: TRBJ1-2
CDR3 protein: CASSLELQGNYGYTF

V gene: TRBV7-9
clone size: .
J gene: TRBJ1-6
CDR3 protein: CASSKNRGDNSPLHF

V gene: TRBV28
clone size: .
J gene: TRBJ2-1
CDR3 protein: CASSSTPGQSYNEQFF

V gene: TRBV6-5
clone size: .
J gene: TRBJ1-2
CDR3 protein: CASSYSSGIYGYTF

V gene: TRBV19
clone size: .
J gene: TRBJ1-2
CDR3 protein: CASSTNQGTVYYGYTF

V gene: TRBV5-1
clone size: .
J gene: TRBJ2-3
CDR3 protein: CASNTGGGTDTQYF

V gene: TRBV7-2
clone size: .
J gene: TRBJ1-6
CDR3 protein: CASSLKAGVSPLHF

V gene: TRBV18
clone size: few
J gene: TRBJ1-1
CDR3 protein: CASRTTGNTEAFF

V gene: TRBV6-2/TRBV6-3
clone size: .
J gene: TRBJ1-2
CDR3 protein: CASSSTVLSGYTF

V gene: TRBV5-1
clone size: .
J gene: TRBJ1-3
CDR3 protein: CASGKRPGGENTIYF

V gene: TRBV19
clone size: .
J gene: TRBJ1-2
CDR3 protein: CASSTTTGGAYGYTF

V gene: TRBV15
clone size: once
J gene: TRBJ1-5
CDR3 protein: CATSPQGSGQPQHF

V gene: TRBV15
clone size: .
J gene: TRBJ1-1
CDR3 protein: CATSTGDQPDSPNTEAFF